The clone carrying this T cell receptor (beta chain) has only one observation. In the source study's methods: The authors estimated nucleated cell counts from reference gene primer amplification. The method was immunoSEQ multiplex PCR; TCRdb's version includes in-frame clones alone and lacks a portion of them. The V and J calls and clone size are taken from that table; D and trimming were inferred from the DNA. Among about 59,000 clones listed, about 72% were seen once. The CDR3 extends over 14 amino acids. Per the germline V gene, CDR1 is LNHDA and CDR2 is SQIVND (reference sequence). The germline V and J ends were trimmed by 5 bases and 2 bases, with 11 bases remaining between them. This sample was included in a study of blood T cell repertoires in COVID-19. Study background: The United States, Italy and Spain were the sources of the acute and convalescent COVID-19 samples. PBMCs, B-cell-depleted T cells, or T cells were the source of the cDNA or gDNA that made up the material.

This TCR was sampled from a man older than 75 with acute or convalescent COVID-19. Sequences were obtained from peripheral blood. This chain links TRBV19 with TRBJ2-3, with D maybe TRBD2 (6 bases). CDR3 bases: TGTGCCAGTAGTGAGGGACTTCCCACAGATACGCAGTATTTT. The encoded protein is CASSEGLPTDTQYF.